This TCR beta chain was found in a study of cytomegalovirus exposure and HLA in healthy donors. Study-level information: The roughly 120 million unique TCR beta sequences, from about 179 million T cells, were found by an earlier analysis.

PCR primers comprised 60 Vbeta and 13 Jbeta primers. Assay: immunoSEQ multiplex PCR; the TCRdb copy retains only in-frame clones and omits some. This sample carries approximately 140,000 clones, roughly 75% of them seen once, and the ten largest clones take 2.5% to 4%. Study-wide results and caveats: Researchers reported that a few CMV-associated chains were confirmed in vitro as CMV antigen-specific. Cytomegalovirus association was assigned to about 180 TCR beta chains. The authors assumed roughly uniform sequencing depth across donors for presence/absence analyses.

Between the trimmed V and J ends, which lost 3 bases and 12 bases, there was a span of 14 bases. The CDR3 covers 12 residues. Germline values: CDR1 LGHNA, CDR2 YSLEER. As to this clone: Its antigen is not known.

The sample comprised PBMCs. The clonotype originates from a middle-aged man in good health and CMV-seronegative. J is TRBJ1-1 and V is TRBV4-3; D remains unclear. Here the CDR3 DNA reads TGCGCCAGCAGCCACGCGGCCCGGTTGACTTTCTTT. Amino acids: CASSHAARLTFF.